The source of this T cell receptor beta chain is a study of vaccination effects on CD4 cells after COVID-19. Study results and limitations: Marked contraction was observed in infection-induced and vaccine-induced clones late after vaccination.

The assay was immunoSEQ multiplex PCR, and TCRdb's table has in-frame clones only and misses some. The profile shows about 73,000 clones, over 70% of them singletons. Before sequencing took place, the ViraFEST assay used viral peptide pools to expand antigen-specific CD4+ T cells. Following an approximately ten-day culture, CD4+ T cells were purified. None of these healthy vaccinees had been infected with SARS-CoV-2 before vaccination. Half the medium was swapped for IL-2 medium on days 3 and 7. CDR1 is KGHDR and CDR2 is SFDVKD in the germline V gene. The CDR3 loop spans 14 amino acids. With 10 bases removed from V and 5 bases from J, the gap between germline ends came to 20 bases. This clone has only a few counts. What it recognizes is unknown.

The receptor's source is a human donor who received a COVID-19 vaccine. This material consisted of CD4+ T cells from PBMCs cultured with SARS-CoV-2 spike peptides, taken before COVID-19 vaccination. The chain joins TRBV24-1 to TRBJ2-7; possible D gene TRBD2, 5 bases. DNA of the CDR3: TGTGCCACGTCACTGGACCGAACTAGTAACGAGCAGTACGTC. It specifies CATSLDRTSNEQYV.